Below, 17 T cell receptor beta chains from the same sample are listed, as sequenced in a study of cytomegalovirus exposure and HLA in healthy donors. The assay was immunoSEQ multiplex PCR, and TCRdb's table has in-frame clones only and misses some. The table includes about 250,000 clones, more than 75% detected once. The sequencing sample was made of PBMCs. All receptors derive from a man aged 18 to 35 in good health and CMV-seropositive.

The V and J genes are TRBV5-1 and TRBJ1-3; D not certain. This CDR3 comprises 16 residues. Germline CDR1 is SGHRS and CDR2 is YFSETQ. The V end was cut by 6 bases, the J end by 0 bases, with 16 bases between. CDR3 sequence (DNA): TGCGCCAGCAACGAAGGAGGACGGAGCTCTGGAAACACCATATATTTT. This codes for CASNEGGRSSGNTIYF.

The J gene is TRBJ1-5, the V gene TRBV7-2; D not resolved. Germline V gives CDR1 SGHTA, CDR2 FQGNSA. The V gene lost 1 base and the J gene lost 6 bases, with 7 bases spanning the gap. The CDR3 is made up of 13 amino acids. CDR3 protein: CASSLDGIQPQHF. The CDR3 nucleotides are TGTGCCAGCAGCTTAGACGGGATTCAGCCCCAGCATTTT.

The V gene is TRBV2, the J gene TRBJ1-1, with 7 bases matching TRBD1. Trimming cost V 6 bases and J 6 bases; bases outside gene matches: 7. This CDR3 is built from 13 residues. Germline CDR1 is SNHLY and CDR2 is FYNNEI. The CDR3 DNA is TGTGCCAGCAGCGTTGACAGGGCGGCTGAAGCTTTCTTT. It yields the protein CASSVDRAAEAFF.

The chain links TRBV27 to TRBJ2-7; TRBD2 matches 10 bases. CDR1 and CDR2 (germline): MNHEY, SMNVEV (reference sequence). Losses at the gene ends were 0 bases for V and 3 bases for J; bases not matched to a gene: 5. This CDR3 is 16 amino acids long. The CDR3 DNA follows: TGTGCCAGCAGTTTATCCGCTAGCGGGAGAAGCTACGAGCAGTACTTC. This translates into CASSLSASGRSYEQYF.

A single count supports this clone. The chain joins TRBV19 to TRBJ2-1; possibly TRBD2 for D (6 bases). CDR3 size: 14 residues. V gave up 6 bases and J gave up 5 bases, with 14 bases separating them. The germline gives CDR1 LNHDA, CDR2 SQIVND (reference sequence). The CDR3 nucleotides are TGTGCCAGTAGACCCTGGGGGGATAACAATGAGCAGTTCTTC. Amino acid sequence: CASRPWGDNNEQFF.

There are a few counts of this clone. This chain joins TRBV18 and TRBJ2-1; the D call may be TRBD1 or TRBD2 (5 bases each). CDR3 length: 13 residues. CDR1 KGHSH and CDR2 LQKENI come from the germline V gene. Between the trimmed V and J ends, which lost 3 bases and 9 bases, there was a span of 12 bases. CDR3 loop: CASSPVGVGEQFF. CDR3 nucleotides: TGTGCCAGCTCACCCGTGGGGGTGGGTGAGCAGTTCTTC.

This chain connects TRBV9 to TRBJ2-2; unclear D gene. CDR3 size: 13 residues. Trimming removed 2 bases at V and 4 bases at J, with 6 bases between. Germline V lookup: CDR1 SGDLS, CDR2 YYNGEE. CDR3 coding DNA: TGTGCCAGCAGCGTGGACGTCACCGGGGAGCTGTTTTTT. It translates to CASSVDVTGELFF. The variable domain in full, completed from reference TRBV9 and TRBJ2-2, reads DSGVTQTPKHLITATGQRVTLRCSPRSGDLSVYWYQQSLDQGLQFLIQYYNGEERAKGNILERFSAQQFPDLHSELNLSSLELGDSALYFCASSVDVTGELFFGEGSRLTVL.

This rearrangement joins TRBV10-3 to TRBJ2-5; a possible D gene is TRBD2 (5 bases). Germline assignment: CDR1 ENHRY and CDR2 SYGVKD. Trimming pared 0 bases from V and 5 bases from J, leaving 16 bases between. The CDR3 is 16 amino acids. For the CDR3, the DNA is TGTGCCATCAGTGAGTCTAAGACGGCGGAGGCGGAGACCCAGTACTTC. Its protein is CAISESKTAEAETQYF.

This clone was counted a few times. This chain joins TRBV4-1 and TRBJ1-2; tentatively, D is TRBD1 (5 bases). V lost 1 base, J lost 1 base, and 7 bases lay in between. The CDR3 contains 14 residues. Germline V lookup: CDR1 MGHRA, CDR2 YSYEKL. The CDR3 DNA reads TGCGCCAGCAGCCAAGGTGGGGGTAACTATGGCTACACCTTC. The encoded protein is CASSQGGGNYGYTF.

The rearrangement links TRBV11-3 to TRBJ2-2, with 9 bases lining up with TRBD2. J gave up 4 bases and V 3 bases, and 6 bases lay outside the gene matches. The germline gives CDR1 SGHNT, CDR2 YENEEA. CDR3 length: 16 residues. DNA for the CDR3: TGTGCCAGCAGCTTTAAAGCGGGAGGTGGCACCGGGGAGCTGTTTTTT. Protein product: CASSFKAGGGTGELFF.

The CDR3 region has the DNA TGCGCCAGCAGCTCAAGGTTAGGGGCATCGAAAGGGGAGCTGTTTTTT. Its translation: CASSSRLGASKGELFF. This chain joins TRBV5-1 and TRBJ2-2; TRBD1 is a possible D gene (5 bases). V shed 3 bases and J shed 8 bases, with 20 bases lying between them. CDR3 size: 16 residues. Germline-derived CDR1 and CDR2 are SGHRS and YFSETQ.

The chain couples TRBV15 to TRBJ2-3; D is undetermined. Trimming cost V 0 bases and J 8 bases, with 9 bases left between them. Germline CDR1 LNHNV, CDR2 YYDKDF (reference sequence). The CDR3 is 13 amino acids. The CDR3 DNA follows: TGTGCCACCAGCAGAGATCGGGCTGTTACGCAGTATTTT. As protein: CATSRDRAVTQYF.

J is TRBJ1-1 and V is TRBV29-1; D remains ambiguous. This CDR3 spans 10 amino acids. The germline V gene has CDR1 SQVTM and CDR2 ANQGSEA. V lost 7 bases, J lost 10 bases, and 13 bases lay in between. The CDR3 protein is CSAPGVTAFF. The CDR3 DNA follows: TGCAGCGCCCCCGGAGTTACAGCTTTCTTT.

The genes are TRBV11-2 and TRBJ2-1, with D possibly being TRBD2 (5 bases). Germline V gives CDR1 SGHAT, CDR2 FQNNGV. The CDR3 is 15 residues long. Trimming removed 9 bases from V and 2 bases from J, with 17 bases in between. The DNA of the CDR3 is TGTGCCAGTGATCTGAGCGGCGGCCCCTACAATGAGCAGTTCTTC. Translation gives CASDLSGGPYNEQFF.

The count of this clone is one. The V gene is TRBV6-5, the J gene TRBJ1-2; D is uncertain. V was pared by 4 bases and J by 7 bases, with 13 bases between. CDR3 length equals 13 residues. The V gene's germline CDR1 is MNHEY and CDR2 SVGAGI. The CDR3 region is CASSSRAVVGYTF. In nucleotides, the CDR3 is TGTGCCAGCAGTTCGAGGGCTGTCGTTGGCTACACCTTC.

The genes are TRBV7-6 and TRBJ2-2; weak D call: TRBD1 (6 bases). The CDR3 length is 16 residues. CDR1 is SGHVS, CDR2 FNYEAQ, per germline. The V and J ends lost 1 base and 3 bases respectively, with 12 bases between them. CDR3 amino acids: CASSLGQGLDTGELFF. CDR3 sequence (DNA): TGTGCCAGCAGCTTAGGTCAGGGGTTAGACACCGGGGAGCTGTTTTTT.

This clone was found a few times. The chain carries TRBV19 and TRBJ2-3; TRBD1 agrees at 8 bases. Looked up from germline, CDR1 is LNHDA and CDR2 is SQIVND (reference sequence). J gave up 0 bases and V 5 bases, and 16 bases lay outside the gene matches. CDR3 length: 19 amino acids. Written as DNA, the CDR3 is TGTGCCAGTAGTCCGAACCCGAAGACGACAGGGGCCAGCACAGATACGCAGTATTTT. It specifies CASSPNPKTTGASTDTQYF.